These 23 T cell receptor beta chains came from one sample sequenced in a study of blood T cells in healthy people across ages. With a J-beta primer mix and a sample-barcoded 5' primer, a second PCR ran roughly 6 to 12 cycles. In TCRdb, the 5' RACE reads were re-called with MiXCR into one record per CDR3 protein. The sample records about 1,800,000 distinct CDR3 sequences, roughly 30% being singletons. The specimen sequenced was blood. These receptors were collected from a woman in her twenties or thirties in good health.

The rearrangement uses TRBV5-1 and TRBJ2-1; 13 bases match TRBD2. The V gene end was trimmed by 4 bases and the J gene end by 4 bases; junction bases not matched to a gene: 8. Looked up from germline, CDR1 is SGHRS and CDR2 is YFSETQ. CDR3 size: 17 residues. The CDR3 DNA reads as TGCGCCAGCAGCCCGGGGACTAGCGGGATAAGGTACAATGAGCAGTTCTTC. This gives the protein CASSPGTSGIRYNEQFF.

The chain recombines TRBV6-5 with TRBJ1-1; 7 positions match TRBD1. The germline gives CDR1 MNHEY, CDR2 SVGAGI. Trimming removed 7 bases from V and 2 bases from J; junction bases left unmatched: 13. The CDR3 is made up of 16 amino acids. CDR3 residues: CASNPQRGRVNTEAFF. The DNA for the CDR3 is TGTGCCAGCAACCCTCAGAGGGGGCGCGTAAACACTGAAGCTTTCTTT.

Points on this clonotype: This clone may be a read error of a much larger clone one base away. The gene calls are TRBV20-1 and TRBJ2-1; D remains unclear. The CDR3 sequence is 12 residues long. Germline V CDR1 and CDR2: DFQATT, SNEGSKA (reference sequence). V lost 7 bases and J lost 11, with 18 bases in between. Here the CDR3 DNA reads TGCAGTGTGGTATTGGGTCGCCACAAGCAGTTCTTC. This encodes CSVVLGRHKQFF.

This clonotype was seen a handful of times. The V gene is TRBV29-1, the J gene TRBJ2-3; D unresolved. The germline V gene encodes CDR1 SQVTM and CDR2 ANQGSEA. V was trimmed by 7 bases and J by 0 bases, leaving 11 bases between them. The CDR3 length is 13 residues. The CDR3 DNA reads as TGCAGCGCCCTTACCGGGAGCACAGATACGCAGTATTTT. Translating gives CSALTGSTDTQYF.

As to this clonotype: A much more abundant neighbour one base away suggests this may be a read error. This chain uses TRBV10-3 with TRBJ2-7, with 9 bases that match TRBD2. Germline V gene sequence: CDR1 ENHRY, CDR2 SYGVKD. CDR3 length: 15 residues. Trimming took 3 bases from V and 5 from J; bases not matched to a gene: 8. CDR3 sequence reads: CAISEGGRESHEQYF. The DNA of the CDR3 is TGTGCCATCAGTGAAGGCGGGAGGGAGTCCCACGAGCAGTACTTC.

The chain uses TRBV5-1 and TRBJ2-1; 9 bases match TRBD1. This CDR3 has 15 amino acids. Germline lookup yields CDR1 SGHRS and CDR2 YFSETQ. V lost 1 base to trimming and J lost 5 bases; unmatched junction nucleotides: 4. The CDR3 spells CASSLPDRGHNEQFF. CDR3 DNA sequence: TGCGCCAGCAGCTTGCCGGACAGGGGTCACAATGAGCAGTTCTTC. Based on the CDR3 plus reference TRBV5-1 and TRBJ2-1, the full variable domain is KAGVTQTPRYLIKTRGQQVTLSCSPISGHRSVSWYQQTPGQGLQFLFEYFSETQRNKGNFPGRFSGRQFSNSRSEMNVSTLELGDSALYLCASSLPDRGHNEQFFGPGTRLTVL.

This rearrangement joins TRBV24-1 to TRBJ2-7, with D hard to call. The CDR3 spans 14 residues. Per the germline V gene, CDR1 is KGHDR and CDR2 is SFDVKD. V lost 4 bases and J 4 bases, leaving 13 bases between the germline ends. CDR3 in DNA: TGTGCCACCAGTGACTCCTGGGAAGTGTACGAGCAGTACTTC. It is translated as CATSDSWEVYEQYF.

There are a few counts of this clonotype. The gene calls are TRBV5-1 and TRBJ2-7; tentatively, D is TRBD1 or TRBD2 (5 bases each). The CDR3 consists of 13 residues. The V end was cut by 3 bases, the J end by 6 bases, with 13 bases between. Germline CDR1 is SGHRS and CDR2 is YFSETQ. The CDR3 reads CASSSGPGAEQYF. The CDR3 nucleotides are TGCGCCAGCAGCTCGGGACCTGGGGCCGAGCAGTACTTC.

This clonotype was detected a few times. The V call is TRBV4-1, the J call TRBJ1-6; weak D call: TRBD1 (6 bases). V was clipped by 8 bases and J by 3 bases, with 11 bases between them. The CDR3 extends over 14 amino acids. Germline assignment: CDR1 MGHRA and CDR2 YSYEKL. The CDR3 nucleotides are TGCGCCAGCGCAGGGGTTGACTATAATTCACCCCTCCACTTT. The encoded protein is CASAGVDYNSPLHF.

This clonotype occurred many times. This sequence joins TRBV10-1 and TRBJ2-1, with 7 bases fitting TRBD1. The CDR3 runs to 16 residues. The V segment lost 2 bases and the J segment 8 bases; nucleotides outside the gene matches: 12. Germline V CDR1 and CDR2: WNHNN, SYGVQD (reference sequence). DNA for the CDR3: TGCGCCAGCAGTGAGGCGGTCGGAGAGGGGGCCGATGAGCAGTTCTTC. It translates to CASSEAVGEGADEQFF.

The chain joins TRBV14 to TRBJ2-7, with TRBD1 matching over 7 bases. CDR3 size: 15 residues. V lost 4 bases and J lost 2; bases outside the gene matches: 8. Germline V gives CDR1 SGHDN, CDR2 FVKESK. Here the CDR3 reads CASSRTGTAPYEQYF. For the CDR3, the DNA is TGTGCCAGCAGCCGAACCGGGACAGCACCCTACGAGCAGTACTTC.

This clonotype has at least ten counts. The rearrangement uses TRBV5-1 and TRBJ2-7, with TRBD1 matching 7 bases. The CDR3 spans 15 residues. The V gene end was trimmed by 2 bases and the J gene end by 4 bases; junction bases not matched to a gene: 9. From germline, CDR1 is SGHRS and CDR2 YFSETQ. Written as DNA, the CDR3 is TGCGCCAGCAGCTTTGGGACAGAACTATTTTACGAGCAGTACTTC. Translating it yields CASSFGTELFYEQYF.

The chain couples TRBV28 to TRBJ2-5; the match to TRBD1 covers 9 bases. Germline trimming cut 3 bases from V and 0 bases from J; bases unmatched to any gene: 5. CDR1 and CDR2 from the germline V gene are MDHEN and SYDVKM. The CDR3 extends over 16 amino acids. The CDR3 bases are TGTGCCAGCAGTTTTCATGGGACAGGGAACCAAGAGACCCAGTACTTC. This encodes CASSFHGTGNQETQYF. The complete variable domain, with remaining parts taken from reference TRBV28 and TRBJ2-5, reads DVKVTQSSRYLVKRTGEKVFLECVQDMDHENMFWYRQDPGLGLRLIYFSYDVKMKEKGDIPEGYSVSREKKERFSLILESASTNQTSMYLCASSFHGTGNQETQYFGPGTRLLVL.

Only a few counts were recorded for this clonotype. Just one base apart from a much larger clone, this may be a read error. The rearrangement links TRBV6-5 to TRBJ2-1; 12 bases match TRBD2. The germline V gene has CDR1 MNHEY and CDR2 SVGAGI. V dropped 6 bases and J dropped 7; count of bases not matched to a gene: 7. This CDR3 has 15 amino acids. CDR3 nucleotides: TGTGCCAGCAGATCGACTAGCGGGGGAGGTAATGAGCAGTTCTTC. Encoded protein: CASRSTSGGGNEQFF.

The chain couples TRBV2 to TRBJ2-3; TRBD2 matches 8 bases. CDR3 size: 14 residues. V lost 7 bases, J lost 9 bases, and 12 bases stayed unmatched. Germline CDR1 and CDR2: SNHLY and FYNNEI. The CDR3 spells CASTRPGGTQTQYF. As DNA, the CDR3 is TGTGCCAGCACACGACCGGGGGGGACTCAGACGCAGTATTTT.

This clonotype was observed many times. J is TRBJ2-4 and V is TRBV5-1; maybe TRBD1 (6 bases). The CDR3 length is 15 residues. Trimming cost V 3 bases and J 7 bases, with 17 bases left between them. Per germline, CDR1 SGHRS and CDR2 YFSETQ. CDR3 DNA sequence: TGCGCCAGCAGCTCACAGGGAGCGGAATTCAACATTCAGTACTTC. As protein: CASSSQGAEFNIQYF.

This clonotype came up a few times. CDR3 in DNA: TGCGCCAGCAGTCCACTAGGGGGTAGAGAGCAGTTCTTC. This sequence encodes CASSPLGGREQFF. The rearrangement links TRBV4-1 to TRBJ2-1; D might be TRBD1 (6 bases). V was clipped by 6 bases and J by 10 bases, with 16 bases between them. Germline V lookup: CDR1 MGHRA, CDR2 YSYEKL. This CDR3 has 13 amino acids.

This clonotype was recorded a few times. The chain joins TRBV20-1 to TRBJ2-7; 7 positions match TRBD2. Losses at the gene ends were 7 bases for V and 0 bases for J; bases not matched to a gene: 6. The length of the CDR3 is 13 residues. CDR1 is DFQATT and CDR2 is SNEGSKA in the germline V gene (reference sequence). The CDR3 bases are TGCAGTGTAACCGGGACTATCTCCTACGAGCAGTACTTC. It encodes CSVTGTISYEQYF.

As regards this clonotype: A read error is possible here, since a much larger clone lies one base away. V is TRBV29-1 and J is TRBJ2-7; 10 bases are a match to TRBD1. This CDR3 spans 14 amino acids. V shed 5 bases, J shed 5 bases, and the junction held 9 bases outside the gene matches. Germline CDR1 and CDR2: SQVTM and ANQGSEA. The CDR3 protein is CSVSGQGVSHEQYF. The DNA for the CDR3 is TGCAGCGTTTCAGGACAGGGGGTATCCCACGAGCAGTACTTC.

This clonotype was seen only once. One end of the junction is discordant with germline, which a read error may explain. The rearrangement joins TRBV27 to TRBJ1-5; D is uncertain. The CDR3 loop spans 14 amino acids. Germline CDR1 and CDR2: MNHEY and SMNVEV (reference sequence). The CDR3 sequence is CAGSLSTDFQPQHF. CDR3 bases: TGTGCCGGCAGTTTATCGACGGATTTCCAGCCCCAGCATTTT.

About this clonotype: This may be a read error: a much more frequent sequence differs by one nucleotide. The chain uses TRBV7-6 and TRBJ2-1, with TRBD1 identical over 7 bases. The J call is in doubt because the DNA end fits TRBJ2-7 better. The CDR3 sequence is 17 residues long. Germline loops: CDR1 SGHVS, CDR2 FNYEAQ. The CDR3 bases are TGTGCCAGCAGCTGGGGGACAGTGGAAAGCTCCTACAATGAGCAGTACTTC. This translates into CASSWGTVESSYNEQYF.

V and J are TRBV7-3 and TRBJ1-1; TRBD1 agrees at 12 bases. The CDR3 length is 17 residues. Germline-derived CDR1 and CDR2 are SGHTA and FQGTGA. Trimming took 5 bases from V and 3 from J; bases not matched to a gene: 10. CDR3 sequence (DNA): TGTGCCAGCAGCCAGGTGGGACAGGGGGCCAAGGACACTGAAGCTTTCTTT. Translation: CASSQVGQGAKDTEAFF. Supplemented by reference TRBV7-3 and TRBJ1-1, the full variable domain reads GAGVSQTPSNKVTEKGKYVELRCDPISGHTALYWYRQSLGQGPEFLIYFQGTGAADDSGLPNDRFFAVRPEGSVSTLKIQRTERGDSAVYLCASSQVGQGAKDTEAFFGQGTRLTVV.

This chain connects TRBV7-8 to TRBJ2-7; D is unclear. The germline V and J ends were trimmed by 5 bases and 6 bases, with 14 bases remaining between them. CDR1 and CDR2 (germline): SGHVS, FQNEAQ. The CDR3 contains 13 residues. Here the CDR3 DNA reads TGTGCCAGCAGCGAACCGGGCCCTCTCGAGCAGTACTTC. Encoded protein: CASSEPGPLEQYF.